The sequence of this T cell receptor beta chain was determined in a study of naive and memory T cell subsets. Regarding the study as a whole: Potentially, T cell activation and differentiation skew this RNA-based measurement.

J lost 5 bases, V lost 0 bases, and 5 bases had no gene match. Germline lookup yields CDR1 SGHRS and CDR2 YFSETQ. The CDR3 loop spans 15 amino acids. Ligated cDNA underwent four rounds of PCR with nested alpha and beta constant region primers and SP2. For blood and skin samples, reverse transcription used TCR alpha and beta constant primers. MiXCR, applied by TCRdb to the 5' RACE reads, yields one record per CDR3 protein. Seen here are 45,000 to 55,000 distinct CDR3 sequences, approximately 4.5% observed once, and the top ten hold 0.7% to 0.9%. Ten or more counts support this clonotype. Antigen unknown. TCR cDNA received a 3' ligated oligonucleotide that carried a UMI. RNA was extracted from 2 to 2.5 ml of whole blood of healthy adults. Cells were not sorted; total RNA input targeted about 1 to 1000 ng.

The clonotype originates from a female donor in good health. The chain couples TRBV5-1 to TRBJ2-7, with 10 nucleotides matching TRBD1. The CDR3 sequence: CASSLGGQGSDEQYF. The CDR3 DNA sequence: TGCGCCAGCAGCTTGGGGGGACAGGGGTCTGACGAGCAGTACTTC.